A selection of T cell receptor beta chains follows, all from one sample in a study of control samples from healthy donors and cancer patients. This table comes from immunoSEQ multiplex PCR, and its TCRdb copy is limited to in-frame clones, with some not included. The table records approximately 160,000 clones, roughly 93% of them present only once. What was sequenced was blood. These receptors originate from a woman aged 55-70 years in good health. Both conserved end residues are part of each CDR3. D genes are given only for firm matches. The listing skips clone size in some rows; elsewhere it reads once, few, many or a size class.

clone_size j_call v_call d_call cdr3_aa cdr3_nt
NA TRBJ2-3 TRBV18 NA CASSPGRTDTQYF TGTGCCAGCTCACCTGGACGAACAGATACGCAGTATTTT
NA TRBJ1-6 TRBV6-5 NA CASGTLNSPLHF TGTGCCAGCGGGACATTGAATTCACCCCTCCACTTT
NA TRBJ1-1 TRBV27 NA CASSLSWSGAEAFF TGTGCCAGCAGTTTATCGTGGTCGGGGGCTGAAGCTTTCTTT
NA TRBJ1-6 TRBV5-5 NA CASRRAHNSPLHF TGTGCCAGCAGGCGGGCCCATAATTCACCCCTCCACTTT
NA TRBJ1-1 TRBV27 NA CASSSPRRNTEAFF TGTGCCAGCAGTTCACCTCGGCGGAACACTGAAGCTTTCTTT
NA TRBJ1-1 TRBV19 NA CASSIPLDTEAFF TGTGCCAGTAGCATACCACTAGACACTGAAGCTTTCTTT
NA TRBJ1-4 TRBV6-5 TRBD1 CASRDRDRAEKLFF TGTGCCAGCAGAGACCGGGACAGGGCGGAAAAACTGTTTTTT
NA TRBJ1-5 TRBV19 NA CASSTGVEGNQPQHF TGTGCCAGTAGTACAGGGGTTGAGGGCAATCAGCCCCAGCATTTT
NA TRBJ2-2 TRBV5-1 TRBD1 CASSLKTGTGELFF TGCGCCAGCAGCTTGAAGACAGGGACCGGGGAGCTGTTTTTT
once TRBJ2-7 TRBV11-2 NA CASSFPPIREEQYF TGTGCCAGCAGCTTCCCCCCGATTCGGGAGGAGCAGTACTTC
NA TRBJ1-1 TRBV6-2/TRBV6-3 NA CASSLLGWGNTEAFF TGTGCCAGCAGCCTCCTGGGTTGGGGTAACACTGAAGCTTTCTTT
NA TRBJ1-2 TRBV19 NA CASSIDRGANYGYTF TGTGCCAGTAGTATAGACCGCGGCGCTAACTATGGCTACACCTTC
NA TRBJ1-2 TRBV19 TRBD1 CASSIRGQGGRAGYTF TGTGCCAGTAGTATCCGAGGACAGGGGGGTCGGGCAGGCTACACCTTC
NA TRBJ2-1 TRBV30 TRBD2 CAWAASGGVWLFF TGTGCCTGGGCGGCTAGCGGGGGGGTTTGGCTGTTCTTC
NA TRBJ2-2 TRBV15 NA CATSREGTGELFF TGTGCCACCAGCAGAGAAGGGACCGGGGAGCTGTTTTTT
NA TRBJ1-1 TRBV4-2 NA CASSQELRGRNTEAFF TGTGCCAGCAGCCAAGAATTACGGGGGCGCAACACTGAAGCTTTCTTT
NA TRBJ1-3 TRBV21-1 NA CASDGGASLAPGNTIYF TGTGCCAGCGACGGGGGCGCGTCCCTCGCCCCTGGAAACACCATATATTTT
NA TRBJ2-5 TRBV30 TRBD2 CAWSPRLAGGETQYF TGTGCCTGGAGTCCGAGACTAGCGGGGGGAGAGACCCAGTACTTC
NA TRBJ2-5 TRBV5-1 NA CASSLRGQETQYF TGCGCCAGCAGCTTGAGGGGCCAAGAGACCCAGTACTTC
NA TRBJ1-4 TRBV4-3 TRBD1 CASSQGGTAANEKLFF TGCGCCAGCAGCCAGGGGGGGACAGCAGCGAATGAAAAACTGTTTTTT
NA TRBJ1-3 TRBV6-2/TRBV6-3 NA CASSYGVISGNTIYF TGTGCCAGCAGTTACGGGGTGATCTCTGGAAACACCATATATTTT
NA TRBJ1-5 TRBV25-1 TRBD1 CASSDLAGGQPQHF TGTGCCAGCAGTGATCTGGCAGGGGGACAGCCCCAGCATTTT
NA TRBJ1-5 TRBV4-1 NA CASSQVPNPNQPQHF TGCGCCAGCAGCCAAGTTCCTAACCCCAATCAGCCCCAGCATTTT
NA TRBJ1-2 TRBV2 NA CASSRQIGYTF TGTGCCAGCAGCCGACAGATAGGCTACACCTTC
NA TRBJ1-5 TRBV2 NA CASSEGRVDQPQHF TGTGCCAGCAGTGAAGGGAGGGTAGATCAGCCCCAGCATTTT
NA TRBJ1-2 TRBV7-8 NA CASSSIQENYGYTF TGTGCCAGCAGCTCCATACAGGAAAACTATGGCTACACCTTC
NA TRBJ1-1 TRBV6-5 TRBD1 CASSRTGWTEAFF TGTGCCAGCAGCCGGACAGGGTGGACTGAAGCTTTCTTT
NA TRBJ1-1 TRBV6-2/TRBV6-3 NA CASSSARGADTEAFF TGTGCCAGCAGTTCCGCTCGGGGGGCGGACACTGAAGCTTTCTTT
NA TRBJ1-2 TRBV27 TRBD1 CASSRGQGASYTF TGTGCCAGCAGTAGAGGACAGGGGGCCAGCTACACCTTC
NA TRBJ1-2 TRBV7-9 NA CASTPSGPAGHGYTF TGTGCCAGCACCCCTAGCGGGCCGGCGGGACATGGCTACACCTTC
NA TRBJ1-5 TRBV19 NA CASSMSLGGEIRPQHF TGTGCCAGTAGTATGAGTCTCGGAGGGGAAATTCGGCCCCAGCATTTT
once TRBJ2-7 TRBV27 TRBD1 CASSFLGQGPYEQYF TGTGCCAGCAGTTTCCTGGGACAGGGGCCCTACGAGCAGTACTTC
once TRBJ2-3 TRBV4-1 TRBD2 CASSQASRGGRVTDTQYF TGCGCCAGCAGCCAAGCCTCTCGGGGAGGGAGGGTCACAGATACGCAGTATTTT
NA TRBJ1-1 TRBV12-3/TRBV12-4 NA CASQGYVAFF TGTGCCAGCCAGGGGTACGTGGCTTTCTTT
NA TRBJ2-3 TRBV4-3 NA CASSRSSTDTQYF TGCGCCAGCAGTCGTTCGAGCACAGATACGCAGTATTTT
NA TRBJ2-1 TRBV11-1 TRBD2 CASSLAAGGRSEQFF TGTGCCAGCAGCTTAGCAGCGGGGGGGCGTAGTGAGCAGTTCTTC
once TRBJ2-7 TRBV18 NA CASSPTSADGEQYF TGTGCCAGCTCACCGACTAGTGCAGACGGAGAGCAGTACTTC
NA TRBJ1-1 TRBV9 TRBD1 CASSSGTGGSAFF TGTGCCAGCAGCTCCGGGACAGGGGGCTCAGCTTTCTTT
NA TRBJ1-5 TRBV7-8 NA CASSLHNPYSNQPQHF TGTGCCAGCAGCCTCCACAATCCCTATAGCAATCAGCCCCAGCATTTT
once TRBJ1-2 TRBV11-2 TRBD1 CASSKIQGSARNYGYTF TGTGCCAGCAGCAAAATACAGGGGTCCGCGCGTAACTATGGCTACACCTTC
NA TRBJ1-1 TRBV2 NA CASRSQAGWNTEAFF TGTGCCAGCAGATCTCAGGCAGGGTGGAACACTGAAGCTTTCTTT
NA TRBJ2-3 TRBV2 TRBD2 CASSERLAGVDTQYF TGTGCCAGCAGTGAAAGACTAGCGGGGGTAGATACGCAGTATTTT
NA TRBJ2-7 TRBV10-3 TRBD2 CAISDSGTSAAEQYF TGTGCCATCAGTGATTCCGGGACTAGCGCGGCAGAGCAGTACTTC
NA TRBJ2-7 TRBV5-1 TRBD1 CASSLGWTGVVHEQYF TGCGCCAGCAGCTTGGGTTGGACAGGGGTCGTTCACGAGCAGTACTTC
NA TRBJ1-2 TRBV9 NA CASSGVSYTF TGTGCCAGCAGCGGGGTAAGCTACACCTTC
once TRBJ2-5 TRBV18 NA CASSPGSSGETQYF TGTGCCAGCTCACCAGGGTCCAGTGGGGAGACCCAGTACTTC
NA TRBJ1-4 TRBV2 TRBD1 CASIADRINEKLFF TGTGCCAGTATAGCGGACAGGATTAATGAAAAACTGTTTTTT
NA TRBJ1-1 TRBV7-9 NA CASSLGDFTGLNTEAFF TGTGCCAGCAGCTTAGGGGACTTTACAGGGTTGAACACTGAAGCTTTCTTT
NA TRBJ1-5 TRBV2 NA CASRATGPWEDQPQHF TGTGCCAGCAGGGCAACCGGGCCCTGGGAGGATCAGCCCCAGCATTTT
NA TRBJ1-6 TRBV24-1 NA CATSDLRDKSSYNSPLHF TGTGCCACCAGTGATTTGCGTGACAAAAGCTCCTATAATTCACCCCTCCACTTT
NA TRBJ1-3 TRBV6-1 NA CASSEYPVQLSSGNTIYF TGTGCCAGCAGTGAATATCCAGTACAGTTGAGCTCTGGAAACACCATATATTTT
NA TRBJ1-4 TRBV5-1 TRBD1 CASSSRGQGEKLFF TGCGCCAGCAGCTCCAGGGGGCAGGGGGAAAAACTGTTTTTT
NA TRBJ2-7 TRBV6-4 NA CASSTYEQYF TGTGCCAGCAGCACCTACGAGCAGTACTTC
few TRBJ1-1 TRBV7-9 NA CASSPPSNTEAFF TGTGCCAGCAGCCCGCCCTCGAACACTGAAGCTTTCTTT
NA TRBJ2-7 TRBV18 TRBD1 CASSPPGTGVIEGYEQYF TGTGCCAGCTCACCACCTGGGACAGGGGTAATCGAGGGCTACGAGCAGTACTTC